Listed below are T cell receptor beta chains from one sample, sequenced in a study of shared clonotypes between healthy human individuals. Clones were sequenced by immunoSEQ multiplex PCR, and TCRdb holds only the in-frame ones, with some missing. The sample lists roughly 2 million clones; 95% were seen once. Sequencing was carried out using naive CD4+ T cells sorted from blood. All receptors derive from a man between 18 and 35 years old in good health. Each CDR3 is given without its conserved first and last residue.

J: TRBJ2-5
V: TRBV10-3
CDR3: AISERTGTSDKETQY

J: TRBJ2-2
V: TRBV7-3
CDR3: ASSPGPGELF

J: TRBJ2-1
V: TRBV6-5
CDR3: ASSYSGGSIYEQF

J: TRBJ1-1
V: TRBV7-9
CDR3: ASSLGQGEWDTEAF

J: TRBJ1-2
V: TRBV5-1
CDR3: ASSLSPELTYGYT

J: TRBJ1-2
V: TRBV10-3
CDR3: AISEYREFGYT

J: TRBJ1-2
V: TRBV28
CDR3: ASRLGGGQAVGGYT

J: TRBJ2-1
V: TRBV5-1
CDR3: ASSGGSYNEQF

J: TRBJ1-1
V: TRBV6-1
CDR3: ASSSEDSLRAEAF

J: TRBJ1-1
V: TRBV4-1
CDR3: ASSQSGGGTEAF

J: TRBJ2-1
V: TRBV7-9
CDR3: ASSLPWTSGPPYEQF

J: TRBJ2-2
V: TRBV7-2
CDR3: ASRASGAGTGELF

J: TRBJ2-7
V: TRBV2
CDR3: ANLPDKLDEQY

J: TRBJ1-2
V: TRBV7-2
CDR3: ASSFGDSLRYGYT

J: TRBJ2-7
V: TRBV10-3
CDR3: AISIDRGIEQY

J: TRBJ1-1
V: TRBV7-8
CDR3: ASSFESEAF

J: TRBJ1-2
V: TRBV6-1
CDR3: AGQAQGYGYT

J: TRBJ2-5
V: TRBV4-3
CDR3: ASSQAKRQQETQY

J: TRBJ2-5
V: TRBV28
CDR3: ASRLQGVETQY

J: TRBJ2-2
V: TRBV6-4
CDR3: ASSLQGPTGELF

J: TRBJ2-7
V: TRBV19
CDR3: ASSTRGVPFPLEQY

J: TRBJ2-7
V: TRBV7-2
CDR3: ASSFGRIYEQY

J: TRBJ1-2
V: TRBV19
CDR3: ASNRGQGTNYGYT

J: TRBJ2-3
V: TRBV14
CDR3: ASSQEVAGSTDTQY

J: TRBJ2-7
V: TRBV2
CDR3: ASSTTVGPFEQY

J: TRBJ1-3
V: TRBV7-6
CDR3: ASSSGQSDSGNTIY

J: TRBJ2-7
V: TRBV2
CDR3: AGGTSGTPLNEQY

J: TRBJ2-5
V: TRBV28
CDR3: ASGGEETQY

J: TRBJ1-3
V: TRBV2
CDR3: ASRLEISGGNTIY

J: TRBJ2-2
V: TRBV10-3
CDR3: ATRLLNTGELF

J: TRBJ1-6
V: TRBV7-2
CDR3: ASSARVQNNSPLH

J: TRBJ2-3
V: TRBV30
CDR3: AWSHRGTADTQY

J: TRBJ2-7
V: TRBV5-8
CDR3: ASSFIRQLSDSTYEQY

J: TRBJ1-2
V: TRBV29-1
CDR3: SVRDFQGYT

J: TRBJ2-5
V: TRBV10-3
CDR3: ATRGGGAKETQY

J: TRBJ2-1
V: TRBV7-8
CDR3: ASSPGGQYNEQF

J: TRBJ2-1
V: TRBV29-1
CDR3: SVAPRLANNEQF

J: TRBJ2-3
V: TRBV6-4
CDR3: ASRGQSSTDTQY

J: TRBJ1-5
V: TRBV27
CDR3: ASSFKGTGLNQPQH

J: TRBJ2-7
V: TRBV10-3
CDR3: AIDRGLEQY

J: TRBJ2-2
V: TRBV5-1
CDR3: ASSLPASGSTGELF

J: TRBJ2-5
V: TRBV10-3
CDR3: AISANREETQY

J: TRBJ2-7
V: TRBV7-2
CDR3: ASSRGTSYEQY

J: TRBJ1-2
V: TRBV5-4
CDR3: ASSLDRGAAGYGYT

J: TRBJ2-7
V: TRBV5-1
CDR3: ASSPWAGAYEQY

J: TRBJ2-7
V: TRBV6-5
CDR3: ASSYVASADEQY

J: TRBJ2-5
V: TRBV28
CDR3: ASSLALPGGETQY

J: TRBJ2-7
V: TRBV4-1
CDR3: ASSRLSGQGYEQY

J: TRBJ2-5
V: TRBV10-3
CDR3: AISERDKETQY

J: TRBJ1-5
V: TRBV28
CDR3: ASSLIRGGGNQPQH

J: TRBJ2-5
V: TRBV4-2
CDR3: ASSQTGLGETQY

J: TRBJ1-4
V: TRBV10-3
CDR3: AASGTANEKLF

J: TRBJ2-3
V: TRBV5-8
CDR3: ASRRGLTDTQY

J: TRBJ2-3
V: TRBV5-6
CDR3: ASETRDTQY

J: TRBJ1-3
V: TRBV5-1
CDR3: ASSLAGNPGNTIY

J: TRBJ2-1
V: TRBV7-9
CDR3: ASRAAGEQF

J: TRBJ1-5
V: TRBV27
CDR3: ASSIGGGSQPQH

J: TRBJ2-3
V: TRBV10-3
CDR3: AISDGTLGTDTQY

J: TRBJ1-6
V: TRBV11-2
CDR3: ASSLVRQGPNSPLH

J: TRBJ2-3
V: TRBV25-1
CDR3: ASSGPGQGPSGTDTQY